What follows are 23 T cell receptor beta chains derived from one specimen sequenced in a study of T cell repertoires in cytomegalovirus infection. MiXCR, run by TCRdb on the reads, gives a single entry per CDR3 protein. The sample shows nearly 650,000 distinct CDR3 sequences, roughly 26% of them seen only once. The specimen was CD8+ T cells from PBMCs. These receptors came from a human donor in good health (CMV status not recorded). Some clones in this sample may be carry-over from other donors' samples.

Only a few counts were recorded for this clonotype. The genes are TRBV5-6 and TRBJ2-7; 9 positions agree with TRBD1. This CDR3 is built from 14 residues. Germline V gene sequence: CDR1 SGHDT, CDR2 YYEEEE. With 2 bases clipped from V and 6 bases from J, the junction kept 6 bases outside the gene matches. As DNA, the CDR3 is TGTGCCAGCAGCTTTCGGGACAGGGAGAGCGAGCAGTACGTC. Translation gives CASSFRDRESEQYV.

CDR3: CATDGGYEQYV. The DNA for the CDR3 is TGTGCCACCGACGGAGGATACGAGCAGTACGTC. The chain employs TRBV2 and TRBJ2-7; a weak D match, TRBD2 (5 bases). CDR3 length equals 11 residues. Germline CDR1 is SNHLY and CDR2 is FYNNEI. The V and J ends lost 10 bases and 4 bases respectively, with 11 bases between them.

This clonotype has just a few counts. V is TRBV12-3 or TRBV12-4 and J is TRBJ1-1; D uncertain. CDR3 size: 14 residues. V dropped 1 base and J dropped 1 base, with 7 bases sitting between them. CDR3 protein: CASSLEGWNTEAFF. The DNA of the CDR3 is TGTGCCAGCAGTTTAGAGGGATGGAACACTGAAGCTTTCTTT.

This chain connects TRBV28 to TRBJ1-5; D is undetermined. CDR3 size: 16 residues. The V gene's germline CDR1 is MDHEN and CDR2 SYDVKM. With 7 bases removed from V and 5 bases from J, the gap between germline ends came to 21 bases. Written as DNA, the CDR3 is TGTGCCAGCACCTCCCGCGGAAGGAGCGCGCATCAGCCCCAGCATTTT. It specifies CASTSRGRSAHQPQHF.

This clonotype was seen more than once but under ten times. The chain employs TRBV7-4 and TRBJ2-1, with D perhaps TRBD1 (6 bases). Germline lookup yields CDR1 SGHVT and CDR2 SQSDAQ. The CDR3 has 17 residues. The germline V and J ends were trimmed by 5 bases and 0 bases, with 17 bases remaining between them. CDR3 sequence reads: CASSPPQGKTSYNEQFF. The DNA for the CDR3 is TGTGCCAGCAGCCCCCCACAGGGAAAGACCTCCTACAATGAGCAGTTCTTC.

The chain recombines TRBV4-3 with TRBJ2-3, with a possible D match to TRBD1 (5 bases). V was shortened by 3 bases and J by 4 bases, with 11 bases between the two germline ends. This CDR3 has 14 residues. In germline, CDR1 is LGHNA, CDR2 YSLEER. CDR3 in amino acids: CASSHNLQADTQYF. CDR3 nucleotide sequence: TGCGCCAGCAGCCACAACCTACAGGCAGATACGCAGTATTTT.

The rearrangement links TRBV14 to TRBJ2-7; D is perhaps TRBD2 (6 bases). This CDR3 comprises 15 residues. V lost 5 bases and J 5 bases, leaving 19 bases between the germline ends. Germline CDR1 is SGHDN and CDR2 is FVKESK. CDR3 loop: CASSYTGTPFNEQYF. In nucleotides, the CDR3 is TGTGCCAGCAGCTATACCGGGACTCCCTTCAACGAGCAGTACTTC.

Concerning this clonotype: This may be a read error, as it is one base from a much larger clone. The J gene is TRBJ2-3, the V gene TRBV7-2; maybe TRBD2 (5 bases). The CDR3 sequence is 14 residues long. Germline-derived CDR1 and CDR2 are SGHTA and FQGNSA. CDR3 sequence (DNA): TGTGCCAACAGCCCCGGACTCCTCACAGATACGCAGTATTTT. Translated: CANSPGLLTDTQYF.

This clonotype showed up many times. CDR3: CASSYYRGHETQYF. As DNA, the CDR3 is TGTGCCAGCAGTTATTACAGGGGGCACGAGACCCAGTACTTC. This chain links TRBV6-1 with TRBJ2-5, with 9 bases lining up with TRBD1. CDR3 length: 14 amino acids. Unmatched junction bases numbered 6, after V lost 5 bases and J lost 5 bases. Germline V gene data show CDR1 as MNHNS and CDR2 as SASEGT.

This clonotype was found many times. The chain recombines TRBV7-8 with TRBJ1-5; 7 nucleotides match TRBD1. With V trimmed by 5 bases and J by 9 bases, 16 bases remained unmatched. CDR1 is SGHVS, CDR2 FQNEAQ, per germline. The CDR3 is 16 amino acids. The chain's CDR3 is CASSPGRDSRSGPQHF. The DNA for the CDR3 is TGTGCCAGCAGCCCAGGCCGGGACAGTCGCTCTGGGCCCCAGCATTTT.

Points on this clonotype: A much larger clone is a single base away; this may be a read error. The rearrangement joins TRBV11-2 to TRBJ2-2, with a tentative D call TRBD1 (5 bases). The CDR3 is 13 residues long. Germline CDR1 SGHAT, CDR2 FQNNGV. The chain's CDR3 is CASSSDITEELFF. The CDR3 bases are TGTGCCAGCAGCTCGGACATCACCGAGGAGCTGTTTTTT.

Points on this clonotype: A read error may be the cause here, since a much bigger clone is one base away. The chain recombines TRBV28 with TRBJ2-5; TRBD2 aligns across 7 bases. V lost 5 bases, J lost 1 base, and 10 bases stayed unmatched. Germline lookup yields CDR1 MDHEN and CDR2 SYDVKM. The CDR3 consists of 16 residues. CDR3 sequence (DNA): TGTGCCAGCAGTCCTCTAGCGGAATTAACCCAAGAGACCCAGTACTTC. As protein: CASSPLAELTQETQYF.

V and J are TRBV29-1 and TRBJ2-6; 7 bases are a match to TRBD1. After removal of 6 bases from V and 0 bases from J, the junction contained 8 bases not matched to a gene. CDR3 length equals 16 residues. Per the germline V gene, CDR1 is SQVTM and CDR2 is ANQGSEA. The CDR3 sequence: CSVVTGVSSGANVLTF. CDR3 nucleotides: TGCAGCGTGGTTACAGGGGTTAGCTCTGGGGCCAACGTCCTGACTTTC.

The gene calls are TRBV29-1 and TRBJ2-2; 9 bases are shared with TRBD1. Germline V gene data show CDR1 as SQVTM and CDR2 as ANQGSEA. Trimming cost V 4 bases and J 6 bases; bases outside gene matches: 6. The CDR3 is 14 residues long. The DNA of the CDR3 is TGCAGCGTTGGAGGACAGGGGTTCGCCGGGGAGCTGTTTTTT. Translated, it gives CSVGGQGFAGELFF.

The chain joins TRBV6-2 or TRBV6-3 to TRBJ2-7, with 11 nucleotides matching TRBD2. Germline assignment: CDR1 MNHEY and CDR2 SVGEGT. Losses at the gene ends were 7 bases for V and 0 bases for J; bases not matched to a gene: 2. The CDR3 length is 14 residues. The CDR3: CASTTSGSSYEQYF. CDR3 nucleotide sequence: TGTGCCAGCACTACTAGCGGGAGCTCCTACGAGCAGTACTTC.

The sample holds many counts of this clonotype. V gene TRBV12-3 or TRBV12-4 combines with J gene TRBJ1-3; possibly TRBD1 for D (5 bases). V was clipped by 6 bases and J by 4 bases, with 13 bases between them. The CDR3 totals 14 residues. The CDR3 nucleotides are TGTGCCAGCAGCCCTGGGACGGACGGAAACACCATATATTTT. Amino acid sequence: CASSPGTDGNTIYF.

The J gene is TRBJ1-5, the V gene TRBV4-1; D is perhaps TRBD1 (6 bases). The V and J ends lost 3 bases and 4 bases respectively, with 10 bases between them. The CDR3 consists of 14 residues. The germline V gene has CDR1 MGHRA and CDR2 YSYEKL. The CDR3 here is CASSHGGLNQPQHF. CDR3 sequence (DNA): TGCGCCAGCAGCCACGGGGGGCTAAATCAGCCCCAGCATTTT.

This clonotype was seen ten or more times. The chain combines TRBV6-2 or TRBV6-3 with TRBJ2-1; TRBD1 or TRBD2 may be the D gene (5 bases each). Trimming stripped 4 bases from V and 2 bases from J, with 15 bases between. Germline V lookup: CDR1 MNHEY, CDR2 SVGEGT. The CDR3 has 16 amino acids. The CDR3 nucleotides are TGTGCCAGCAGTTTCCTTCCCGGGGCCGCCTACAATGAGCAGTTCTTC. Amino acids: CASSFLPGAAYNEQFF.

This clonotype showed up many times. The chain uses TRBV7-9 and TRBJ2-6; 9 bases are a match to TRBD1. Germline V gene data show CDR1 as SEHNR and CDR2 as FQNEAQ (reference sequence). The V segment lost 2 bases and the J segment 0 bases; nucleotides outside the gene matches: 5. This CDR3 has 18 amino acids. The CDR3 nucleotides are TGTGCCAGCAGCTTACGGGACAGGGAGACCTCTGGGGCCAACGTCCTGACTTTC. Its translation: CASSLRDRETSGANVLTF. Looking up the rest from reference TRBV7-9 and TRBJ2-6 gives the full variable domain: DTGVSQNPRHKITKRGQNVTFRCDPISEHNRLYWYRQTLGQGPEFLTYFQNEAQLEKSRLLSDRFSAERPKGSFSTLEIQRTEQGDSAMYLCASSLRDRETSGANVLTFGAGSRLTVL.

The CDR3 protein is CSVPKIGTVLSGELFF. In DNA, the CDR3 is TGCAGCGTGCCTAAAATAGGGACAGTCCTGTCCGGGGAGCTGTTTTTT. V usage is TRBV29-1 and J usage is TRBJ2-2; 7 positions match TRBD1. The length of the CDR3 is 16 residues. CDR1 SQVTM and CDR2 ANQGSEA come from the germline V gene. Losses at the gene ends were 6 bases for V and 6 bases for J; bases not matched to a gene: 16.

This clonotype was observed many times. The chain couples TRBV7-2 to TRBJ1-5, with D perhaps TRBD1 (6 bases). Germline V lookup: CDR1 SGHTA, CDR2 FQGNSA. The CDR3 loop spans 14 amino acids. V was shortened by 6 bases and J by 0 bases, with 9 bases between the two germline ends. The CDR3 region is CASSGRGSNQPQHF. CDR3 nucleotides: TGTGCCAGCAGTGGCAGGGGTAGCAATCAGCCCCAGCATTTT.

The chain combines TRBV5-1 with TRBJ2-1, with D perhaps TRBD2 (5 bases). Trimming left V 4 bases short and J 0 bases short, with 14 bases between. Germline loops: CDR1 SGHRS, CDR2 YFSETQ. The length of the CDR3 is 16 residues. The CDR3 protein is CASSPARATSYNEQFF. The CDR3 DNA reads as TGCGCCAGCAGCCCGGCGCGGGCGACCTCCTACAATGAGCAGTTCTTC. The full variable domain, its missing parts supplied by reference TRBV5-1 and TRBJ2-1, is KAGVTQTPRYLIKTRGQQVTLSCSPISGHRSVSWYQQTPGQGLQFLFEYFSETQRNKGNFPGRFSGRQFSNSRSEMNVSTLELGDSALYLCASSPARATSYNEQFFGPGTRLTVL.

V is TRBV4-3 and J is TRBJ1-5; 7 nucleotides align to TRBD1. The CDR3 consists of 15 residues. The trim removed 0 bases at V and 3 bases at J, leaving 2 bases unmatched. In germline, CDR1 is LGHNA, CDR2 YSLEER. CDR3 in DNA: TGCGCCAGCAGCCAAGACAGGGGGTTCAATCAGCCCCAGCATTTT. Protein product: CASSQDRGFNQPQHF.